This T cell receptor (beta chain) was profiled in a study of preoperative IRX-2 immunotherapy in early breast cancer (dated by TCRdb to between 2018 and 2021). The sample's treatment or condition label, in plain terms: preoperative locoregional IRX-2 cytokine immunotherapy. The samples were obtained from a phase Ib study in which preoperative, locoregional IRX-2 cytokine immunotherapy intended to prime immune responses was tested. Donors were patients with early-stage breast cancer who received IRX-2 before surgery. The method behind the library was the immunoSEQ multiplex PCR assay. Sourced from immuneACCESS, this table was stored by TCRdb with only in-frame sequences that have V and J called. A share of the clones is absent; for the studies checked, an unresolved V gene accounts for under half, and the remainder has no known explanation. The sample profile shows around 62,000 clones; roughly 94% of them were found once. The ten biggest clones cover 1.5% to 2% of the sample.

CDR3 length: 13 amino acids, cysteine to phenylalanine. Only the CDR3 part of the read is kept: 39 bases, read in frame from the first base. According to the germline V gene (reference sequence), CDR1 reads MNHNY and CDR2 reads SVGAGI. The trim is 6 bases for V and 4 bases for J, with a gap of 11 bases between the germline ends. A remark on this clone: Its antigen remains undetermined. Base qualities are not recorded, but no much larger clone differs from it by a single base.

This material was collected from a patient treated with IRX-2 immunotherapy. This TCR derives from a human donor with breast cancer. The V gene is TRBV6-6 and the J gene is TRBJ2-3, with no D gene named confidently. In nucleotides, the sequence is TGTGCCAGCAGAGCCCCAGGCGCAGATACGCAGTATTTT. Its protein reads: CASRAPGADTQYF.